The 20 T cell receptor beta chains below were found in one sample sequenced in a study of T cell responses to AZD1222 COVID-19 vaccine. Sequenced by immunoSEQ multiplex PCR; TCRdb stores in-frame clones only, minus some. The sample has approximately 120,000 clones; about 89% are singletons. Sequenced here: peripheral blood, sampled on day 0 of MenACWY control vaccination. These receptor sequences come from an adult in good health.

This sequence joins TRBV11-3 and TRBJ2-7; 7 positions match TRBD1. Germline assignment: CDR1 SGHNT and CDR2 YENEEA. The V gene end was trimmed by 1 base and the J gene end by 1 base; junction bases not matched to a gene: 4. This CDR3 is 15 amino acids long. CDR3 loop: CASSLVAGGSYEQYF. CDR3 bases: TGTGCCAGCAGCTTAGTGGCAGGGGGTTCCTACGAGCAGTACTTC.

The V call is TRBV9, the J call TRBJ2-7; D may be TRBD2 (6 bases). This CDR3 is built from 14 residues. Trimming stripped 0 bases from V and 3 bases from J, with 10 bases between. Germline CDR1 SGDLS, CDR2 YYNGEE. CDR3 in DNA: TGTGCCAGCAGCGTAGGACCGGGGGACTACGAGCAGTACTTC. This translates into CASSVGPGDYEQYF.

The chain is built from TRBV5-8 and TRBJ2-1, with 10 bases aligning to TRBD1. Germline V gives CDR1 SGHTS, CDR2 YDEGEE. V lost 5 bases, J lost 2 bases, and 4 bases stayed unmatched. This CDR3 region has 15 residues. As DNA, the CDR3 is TGTGCCAGCAGACAGGGACAGGGGACCTACAATGAGCAGTTCTTC. The encoded protein is CASRQGQGTYNEQFF.

The chain carries TRBV29-1 and TRBJ2-7; 7 bases are shared with TRBD2. The CDR3 contains 14 residues. CDR1 SQVTM and CDR2 ANQGSEA come from the germline V gene. After removal of 4 bases from V and 4 bases from J, the junction contained 10 bases not matched to a gene. The CDR3 bases are TGCAGCGTTGTAGGTGGCGGGAGAGTGTACGAGCAGTACTTC. As protein: CSVVGGGRVYEQYF.

V is TRBV3-1 (or the pseudogene TRBV3-2) and J is TRBJ1-4; D uncertain. Looked up from germline, CDR1 is LGHDT and CDR2 is YNNKEL (reference sequence). The CDR3 extends over 17 amino acids. Trimming took 0 bases from V and 0 from J, leaving 11 bases between them. The CDR3 protein is CASSQDHRASTNEKLFF. As DNA, the CDR3 is TGTGCCAGCAGCCAAGACCATCGGGCTTCAACTAATGAAAAACTGTTTTTT.

The chain uses TRBV6-5 and TRBJ2-4; D possibly uses TRBD1 or TRBD2 (5 bases each). This CDR3 has 13 amino acids. Trimming left V 2 bases short and J 10 bases short, with 12 bases between. Germline V gives CDR1 MNHEY, CDR2 SVGAGI. The CDR3 loop reads CASSYGGWGIQYF. In DNA form, the CDR3 reads TGTGCCAGCAGTTACGGAGGTTGGGGGATTCAGTACTTC.

In this sample, this clone turned up once. This sequence joins TRBV5-1 and TRBJ2-7, with TRBD2 identical over 13 bases. The germline CDR1 and CDR2 sequences are SGHRS and YFSETQ. The CDR3 covers 16 residues. J gave up 3 bases and V 4 bases, and 7 bases lay outside the gene matches. CDR3 in amino acids: CASSRGTSGMNYEQYF. Here the CDR3 DNA reads TGCGCCAGCAGCAGAGGGACTAGCGGGATGAACTACGAGCAGTACTTC. Drawing the rest from reference TRBV5-1 and TRBJ2-7, the complete variable domain is KAGVTQTPRYLIKTRGQQVTLSCSPISGHRSVSWYQQTPGQGLQFLFEYFSETQRNKGNFPGRFSGRQFSNSRSEMNVSTLELGDSALYLCASSRGTSGMNYEQYFGPGTRLTVT.

This sequence joins TRBV21-1 and TRBJ2-7; the D segment call TRBD2 is taken from the table without a DNA check. TRBV21-1 counts as a pseudogene. The CDR3 totals 15 residues. CDR3 coding DNA: TGTGCCAGATACAAAGGGACTAGCGCCTCCTACGAGCAGTACTTC. Its translation is CARYKGTSASYEQYF.

The gene calls are TRBV2 and TRBJ2-3; D may be TRBD1 (6 bases). CDR1 and CDR2 from the germline V gene are SNHLY and FYNNEI. The CDR3 has 15 amino acids. V lost 5 bases and J lost 0, with 12 bases in between. For the CDR3, the DNA is TGTGCCAGCAGTTTACAGGGCTTCAGCACAGATACGCAGTATTTT. Residues: CASSLQGFSTDTQYF.

As regards this clone: Other DNA sequences in this specimen translate into the identical CDR3. The V and J genes are TRBV7-2 and TRBJ2-1; 8 bases fit TRBD2. Germline V gene lookup returns CDR1 SGHTA and CDR2 FQGNSA. The length of the CDR3 is 15 residues. The ends lost 5 bases at V and 2 bases at J; junction bases unmatched: 5. The CDR3 bases are TGTGCCAGCAGCGCCACTAGCGGACCCTACAATGAGCAGTTCTTC. As protein: CASSATSGPYNEQFF.

The V and J genes are TRBV6-5 and TRBJ2-3; D gene uncertain. CDR3 length: 12 residues. V lost 5 bases, J lost 4 bases, and 7 bases lay in between. Per germline, CDR1 MNHEY and CDR2 SVGAGI. CDR3 sequence reads: CASSPFADTQYF. The CDR3 region has the DNA TGTGCCAGCAGTCCCTTCGCAGATACGCAGTATTTT.

The chain is built from TRBV11-2 and TRBJ1-2, with D possibly being TRBD1 (6 bases). Germline CDR1 and CDR2: SGHAT and FQNNGV. Trimming cost V 4 bases and J 4 bases, with 19 bases left between them. This CDR3 region has 16 residues. The CDR3 sequence: CASSSRDGQNPYGYTF. The CDR3 region has the DNA TGTGCCAGCAGCTCTCGAGACGGACAGAACCCCTATGGCTACACCTTC.

The chain joins TRBV9 to TRBJ2-5; maybe TRBD2 (6 bases). Germline V CDR1 and CDR2: SGDLS, YYNGEE. Deletions cut 6 bases from V and 4 bases from J, with 13 bases between. The CDR3 contains 13 residues. CDR3 nucleotide sequence: TGTGCCAGCACCCAACCGGGACTAGAGACCCAGTACTTC. Its protein product is CASTQPGLETQYF.

This chain connects TRBV11-1 to TRBJ2-3; tentatively, D is TRBD1 or TRBD2 (7 bases each). The germline V and J ends were trimmed by 2 bases and 2 bases, with 14 bases remaining between them. From germline, CDR1 is SGHAT and CDR2 FQDESV (reference sequence). This CDR3 region has 16 residues. CDR3 DNA sequence: TGTGCCAGCAGCTTATGGGACAGCGGGACCACAGATACGCAGTATTTT. As protein: CASSLWDSGTTDTQYF.

The V gene is TRBV6-5, the J gene TRBJ1-2; 8 nucleotides agree with TRBD1. Trimming took 6 bases from V and 5 from J; bases not matched to a gene: 11. The CDR3 spans 15 residues. Germline values: CDR1 MNHEY, CDR2 SVGAGI. Here the CDR3 DNA reads TGTGCCAGCAGAACCGACAGGGGCTATAGGTATGGCTACACCTTC. Its protein product is CASRTDRGYRYGYTF.

This clone was observed a single time. The genes are TRBV27 and TRBJ2-7; D may correspond to TRBD1 or TRBD2 (5 bases each). CDR3 length: 14 amino acids. Per the germline V gene, CDR1 is MNHEY and CDR2 is SMNVEV (reference sequence). V was pared by 3 bases and J by 6 bases, with 15 bases between. CDR3 region: CASSLVNGAGEQYF. CDR3 DNA sequence: TGTGCCAGCAGTTTGGTAAACGGGGCCGGCGAGCAGTACTTC.

The chain employs TRBV7-6 and TRBJ2-6; weak D call: TRBD2 (5 bases). The CDR3 has 16 amino acids. CDR1 and CDR2 (germline): SGHVS, FNYEAQ. V lost 5 bases and J 4 bases, leaving 15 bases between the germline ends. For the CDR3, the DNA is TGTGCCAGCAGCCAAACCGCGGGTACCGGGGCCAACGTCCTGACTTTC. It translates to CASSQTAGTGANVLTF. Filled out from reference TRBV7-6 and TRBJ2-6, the complete variable domain reads GAGVSQSPRYKVTKRGQDVALRCDPISGHVSLYWYRQALGQGPEFLTYFNYEAQQDKSGLPNDRFSAERPEGSISTLTIQRTEQRDSAMYRCASSQTAGTGANVLTFGAGSRLTVL.

In this sample, this clone turned up a few times. J is TRBJ2-7 and V is TRBV5-1; no clear D gene. CDR1 and CDR2 from the germline V gene are SGHRS and YFSETQ. This CDR3 is built from 13 residues. V gave up 0 bases and J gave up 5 bases, with 9 bases separating them. The CDR3 sequence is CASSLATRNEQYF. CDR3 nucleotide sequence: TGCGCCAGCAGCTTGGCGACACGAAACGAGCAGTACTTC.

The chain couples TRBV5-1 to TRBJ2-7; TRBD2 agrees at 7 bases. CDR3 length: 15 residues. Trimming took 4 bases from V and 5 from J; bases not matched to a gene: 12. In germline, CDR1 is SGHRS, CDR2 YFSETQ. CDR3 sequence: CASSPAARERDEQYF. The CDR3 DNA is TGCGCCAGCAGCCCGGCGGCGCGGGAGAGGGACGAGCAGTACTTC. Full variable domain (missing parts from reference TRBV5-1 and TRBJ2-7): KAGVTQTPRYLIKTRGQQVTLSCSPISGHRSVSWYQQTPGQGLQFLFEYFSETQRNKGNFPGRFSGRQFSNSRSEMNVSTLELGDSALYLCASSPAARERDEQYFGPGTRLTVT.

This chain connects TRBV11-2 to TRBJ2-5; 8 nucleotides align to TRBD1. V lost 1 base, J lost 5 bases, and 12 bases stayed unmatched. The CDR3 contains 17 residues. Germline-derived CDR1 and CDR2 are SGHAT and FQNNGV. Here the CDR3 reads CASSLATGTGGGETQYF. CDR3 DNA sequence: TGTGCCAGCAGCTTAGCCACGGGAACAGGGGGTGGGGAGACCCAGTACTTC.